Included here is one T cell receptor beta chain sequence, with context. Its binding antigen is unknown. The input lacks base qualities; no much larger clone sits a single base away. The sample originates from a study of blood T cell repertoires in COVID-19 (dated by TCRdb to 2018 to 2020). In terms of the full investigation: Samples from collaborators originated in the United States, Italy and Spain and spanned both the acute and convalescent phases of COVID-19. Deeply sampled blood TCRbeta repertoires from subjects exposed to, actively infected with, or recovered from COVID-19 were included in the dataset. Samples came from the ongoing ImmuneRACE study (first 160 participants) plus 1,254 subjects from 6 global collaborators. The sample metadata nearly always contained a de-identified subject ID, COVID-19 status, age in years and sex. The repertoires were released in a freely available public database meant as a resource for research on the immune response to SARS-CoV-2. Where available, HLA class I and class II types were taken from metadata supplied by the sample provider and were not determined by assay-based typing. The prospective study material was composed of cDNA or gDNA derived from T cells, B-cell-depleted T cells, or PBMCs.

Samples from volunteer blood donors who had recovered from COVID-19 were contributed by a second Seattle source. The collaborating institutions used their own protocols to collect whole blood in K2EDTA tubes. For TCRbeta analysis, collaborator samples were shipped as frozen whole blood, as isolated PBMCs, or as DNA extracted from either sample type. Overall study results and their limits: The quantity of clinical and demographic metadata differed by source and by participant and was supplied without curation.

TCRbeta CDR3 regions were amplified from genomic DNA by means of the immunoSEQ Assay, a bias-controlled multiplex PCR. In the paper's pipeline: The number of nucleated cells in each sample was estimated by amplification of reference gene primers within the assay. To quantify the absolute abundance of each unique TCRbeta CDR3 rearrangement, sequence reads were collapsed and filtered. For each sample, productive Simpson clonality was calculated by taking the square root of Simpson's diversity index across productive rearrangements. Sourced from immuneACCESS, this table was stored by TCRdb with only in-frame sequences that have V and J called. A share of the clones is absent; for the studies checked, an unresolved V gene accounts for under half, and the remainder has no known explanation. Clonal size and the V and J genes are those of that table, whereas D and trimming came from the DNA. The table for this sample lists approximately 250,000 clones; approximately 90% of them were counted only once. About 2.2% of the sample lies in the top ten.

Including the terminal cysteine and phenylalanine, the CDR3 comprises 15 residues. CDR3 DNA only is kept here, 45 bases in frame from base 1. V is cut back by 2 bases and J by 7 bases, with 6 bases in the junction unmatched. The germline V gene supplies CDR1 ENHRY and CDR2 SYGVKD. This sequence originates from a man younger than 40 who had recovered from COVID-19. The sample taken for sequencing was peripheral blood. The rearrangement combines TRBV10-3 with TRBJ2-1; TRBD1 aligns with 9 central bases. This receptor has the CDR3 CAISETDRGGNEQFF. In nucleotides, the sequence is TGTGCCATCAGTGAGACGGACAGGGGCGGGAATGAGCAGTTCTTC.